Each of the 5 T cell receptor beta chains below was sequenced from the same sample in a study of blood T cells in healthy people across ages. Next came a second PCR, run for about 7 to 11 cycles, which used a sample-barcoded 5' primer along with a J-beta primer mix. TCRdb reprocessed the 5' RACE reads with MiXCR, giving one entry per CDR3 protein. The profile covers fewer than 950,000 distinct CDR3 sequences, with 36% appearing a single time and about an eighth taken by the ten largest. Material: blood. These receptors all come from a young man in good health.

This clonotype was recorded a few times. The V gene is TRBV2, the J gene TRBJ2-4; D uncertain. The CDR3 consists of 15 residues. Germline lookup yields CDR1 SNHLY and CDR2 FYNNEI. V lost 5 bases and J 0 bases, leaving 11 bases between the germline ends. CDR3 sequence reads: CASSPDGLAKNIQYF. DNA of the CDR3: TGTGCCAGCAGTCCGGACGGTCTAGCCAAAAACATTCAGTACTTC.

The chain couples TRBV4-1 to TRBJ1-5; D not certain. V lost 0 bases, J lost 6 bases, and 12 bases lay in between. The germline V gene has CDR1 MGHRA and CDR2 YSYEKL. The length of the CDR3 is 15 residues. The CDR3 protein is CASSQDPRVSQPQHF. DNA for the CDR3: TGCGCCAGCAGCCAAGATCCCCGTGTGAGTCAGCCCCAGCATTTT.

In this sample, this clonotype turned up many times. This chain joins TRBV12-3 or TRBV12-4 and TRBJ1-2; possibly TRBD1 for D (5 bases). The CDR3 runs 16 residues. Trimming pared 0 bases from V and 2 bases from J, leaving 13 bases between. The CDR3 DNA sequence: TGTGCCAGCAGTTTAGCAGGCGGGCGGGGGAACTATGGCTACACCTTC. Its translation is CASSLAGGRGNYGYTF.

This rearrangement joins TRBV20-1 to TRBJ1-1, with D perhaps matching TRBD1 (5 bases). The germline gives CDR1 DFQATT, CDR2 SNEGSKA (reference sequence). V was trimmed by 2 bases and J by 3 bases, leaving 22 bases between them. The CDR3 runs to 17 residues. The CDR3 here is CSARPSAFRGRDTEAFF. Written as DNA, the CDR3 is TGCAGTGCTAGACCCTCAGCCTTTCGGGGACGGGACACTGAAGCTTTCTTT.

This clonotype was counted at least ten times. Here the CDR3 DNA reads TGCAGTGCTAGAGACCCGAATCAGTACGAGCAGTACTTC. Its translation: CSARDPNQYEQYF. The gene calls are TRBV20-1 and TRBJ2-7; D call uncertain. Trimming cost V 0 bases and J 4 bases, with 10 bases left between them. This CDR3 contains 13 residues. Germline V gene lookup returns CDR1 DFQATT and CDR2 SNEGSKA (reference sequence).